This T cell receptor beta chain was obtained from a study of CD8 T cells in ankylosing spondylitis. General study findings and limits: Apparently characteristic of ankylosing spondylitis blood was a TCR beta motif (about 8 highly homologous variants). In ankylosing spondylitis patients, matched synovial fluid reportedly showed significant enrichment of disease-linked clones. Clones linked to disease, bearing a CD8+ phenotype, were relatively rare in peripheral blood.

Ten or more counts support this clonotype. Its cognate antigen is unknown. TCRdb re-derived calls from the 5' RACE reads in MiXCR, one entry per CDR3 protein. The profile covers 29,000 or so distinct CDR3 sequences, with 5.3% appearing a single time and about 1.8% taken by the ten largest. The sequenced sample consisted of blood, either unsorted or a sorted T cell fraction (not recorded which). The clonotype originates from a female donor with ankylosing spondylitis or in good health (not recorded which).

The DNA for the CDR3 is TGTGCCAGCAGCGCGACTAGCGACCCGACCGGGGAGCTGTTTTTT. It yields the protein CASSATSDPTGELFF. V is TRBV9 and J is TRBJ2-2, with 8 bases that match TRBD2. There are 15 residues in the CDR3. V lost 3 bases and J lost 5; bases outside the gene matches: 6. Germline V CDR1 and CDR2: SGDLS, YYNGEE.